The 32 T cell receptor beta chains below all came from one sample that was sequenced in a study of OX40 agonist ivuxolimab in advanced cancers. Produced via immunoSEQ multiplex PCR; TCRdb's table is partial and in-frame only. This sample has about 64,000 clones, with about 83% found just once. Sequenced material: CD4+ or CD8+ T cells sorted from blood, taken in a trial of the OX40 agonist ivuxolimab. These TCRs come from an adult with an advanced solid tumor such as melanoma, head and neck, liver or kidney cancer.

The chain has TRBV5-5 and TRBJ1-1; D remains ambiguous. With 0 bases removed from V and 3 bases from J, the gap between germline ends came to 6 bases. The length of the CDR3 is 13 residues. Germline CDR1 reads SGHKS; CDR2 reads YYEKEE (reference sequence). CDR3 sequence reads: CASSLEWDTEAFF. CDR3 sequence (DNA): TGTGCCAGCAGCTTGGAGTGGGACACTGAAGCTTTCTTT.

This chain links TRBV9 with TRBJ2-2; D is uncertain. This CDR3 has 15 residues. Trimming stripped 0 bases from V and 0 bases from J, with 6 bases between. Germline V gene lookup returns CDR1 SGDLS and CDR2 YYNGEE. The CDR3 sequence: CASSVGKPNTGELFF. In DNA form, the CDR3 reads TGTGCCAGCAGCGTAGGGAAGCCGAACACCGGGGAGCTGTTTTTT. Full variable domain (outside the CDR3, taken from reference TRBV9 and TRBJ2-2): DSGVTQTPKHLITATGQRVTLRCSPRSGDLSVYWYQQSLDQGLQFLIQYYNGEERAKGNILERFSAQQFPDLHSELNLSSLELGDSALYFCASSVGKPNTGELFFGEGSRLTVL.

The V gene is TRBV10-2, the J gene TRBJ1-2, with D perhaps matching TRBD1 (6 bases). Germline V gives CDR1 WSHSY, CDR2 SAAADI. The CDR3 consists of 14 residues. With 2 bases removed from V and 2 bases from J, the gap between germline ends came to 9 bases. The CDR3 nucleotides are TGCGCCAGCAGTGAGGGGGGCGGCAACTATGGCTACACCTTC. It encodes CASSEGGGNYGYTF.

The chain couples TRBV6-1 to TRBJ2-1; perhaps D is TRBD1 or TRBD2 (5 bases each). V gave up 2 bases and J gave up 9 bases, with 8 bases separating them. The CDR3 length is 12 residues. Germline-derived CDR1 and CDR2 are MNHNS and SASEGT. In nucleotides, the CDR3 is TGTGCCAGCAGTGAACTGGGGGTTGAGCAGTTCTTC. Protein sequence: CASSELGVEQFF.

This chain links TRBV6-5 with TRBJ1-2; no definite D call. The CDR3 contains 14 residues. The ends were cut back, 5 bases at V and 5 bases at J, with 15 bases in the middle. The V gene's germline CDR1 is MNHEY and CDR2 SVGAGI. CDR3: CASSTAGGNYGYTF. The CDR3 nucleotides are TGTGCCAGCAGTACAGCCGGTGGAAATTATGGCTACACCTTC.

This chain links TRBV7-2 with TRBJ1-1; D unresolved. The CDR3 loop spans 12 amino acids. V lost 3 bases and J 4 bases, leaving 6 bases between the germline ends. Germline V gene data show CDR1 as SGHTA and CDR2 as FQGNSA. The CDR3 nucleotides are TGTGCCAGCAGCTTGTATGTCACTGAAGCTTTCTTT. Encoded protein: CASSLYVTEAFF.

Only one count was recorded for this clone. The chain combines TRBV7-2 with TRBJ2-5; D is ambiguous. The DNA end is a closer match to TRBJ2-7, so the J assignment may be wrong. CDR3 size: 12 residues. Germline CDR1 reads SGHTA; CDR2 reads FQGNSA. The CDR3 sequence is CASSPRHNEQYF. CDR3 DNA sequence: TGTGCCAGCAGCCCTCGACATAACGAGCAGTACTTC.

The chain uses TRBV11-2 and TRBJ1-1, with D maybe TRBD1 (6 bases). Trimming stripped 3 bases from V and 4 bases from J, with 12 bases between. The CDR3 loop spans 14 amino acids. The V gene's germline CDR1 is SGHAT and CDR2 FQNNGV. This CDR3 reads CASSFSGAGTEAFF. CDR3 DNA: TGTGCCAGCAGCTTTTCGGGGGCTGGCACTGAAGCTTTCTTT.

The chain is built from TRBV5-4 and TRBJ2-2; maybe TRBD2 (6 bases). The CDR3 loop spans 16 amino acids. V lost 4 bases and J lost 1, with 14 bases in between. Germline V CDR1 and CDR2: SGHNT, YYREEE (reference sequence). The CDR3 loop reads CASSPFGGLNTGELFF. The CDR3 DNA reads TGTGCCAGCAGCCCGTTCGGGGGACTGAACACCGGGGAGCTGTTTTTT.

The V and J genes are TRBV9 and TRBJ2-5, with 7 bases fitting TRBD1. The CDR3 has 13 amino acids. Germline V gene sequence: CDR1 SGDLS, CDR2 YYNGEE. V was clipped by 7 bases and J by 4 bases; unmatched bases: 7. This CDR3 reads CASSVRGRETQYF. The CDR3 nucleotides are TGTGCCAGCTCCGTAAGGGGGCGAGAGACCCAGTACTTC. The entire variable domain, with the rest obtained from reference TRBV9 and TRBJ2-5, is as follows: DSGVTQTPKHLITATGQRVTLRCSPRSGDLSVYWYQQSLDQGLQFLIQYYNGEERAKGNILERFSAQQFPDLHSELNLSSLELGDSALYFCASSVRGRETQYFGPGTRLLVL.

This clone was picked up one time. The chain joins TRBV4-2 to TRBJ2-5; TRBD2 aligns across 9 bases. Germline CDR1 LGHNA, CDR2 YNFKEQ. The CDR3 is 19 amino acids. J was trimmed by 1 base and V by 5 bases; bases with no gene match: 17. This CDR3 reads CASSSGVAGARELQETQYF. The CDR3 DNA is TGTGCCAGCAGCTCCGGAGTAGCGGGAGCCCGGGAGCTCCAAGAGACCCAGTACTTC.

This clone was detected only once. The chain has TRBV5-6 and TRBJ2-2; D possibly corresponds to TRBD1 (6 bases). Germline V gene lookup returns CDR1 SGHDT and CDR2 YYEEEE. The V end lost 1 base, the J end lost 7 bases, and 8 bases lay between the germline ends. This CDR3 is built from 13 residues. CDR3 nucleotides: TGTGCCAGCAGCTTGCCACAGGGCGGGGAGCTGTTTTTT. This codes for CASSLPQGGELFF.

The V call is TRBV2, the J call TRBJ1-1, with a tentative D call TRBD1 (5 bases). V shed 7 bases and J shed 10 bases, with 13 bases lying between them. The CDR3 covers 11 residues. Germline V gene data show CDR1 as SNHLY and CDR2 as FYNNEI. The CDR3 loop reads CASTLGGGAFF. The CDR3 DNA sequence: TGTGCCAGCACACTGGGGGGGGGAGCTTTCTTT.

The chain recombines TRBV7-8 with TRBJ1-1; D remains ambiguous. Germline V CDR1 and CDR2: SGHVS, FQNEAQ. CDR3 length equals 12 residues. The V gene lost 6 bases and the J gene lost 5 bases, with 10 bases spanning the gap. The CDR3 sequence: CASRGKGTEAFF. DNA of the CDR3: TGTGCCAGCAGAGGGAAAGGTACTGAAGCTTTCTTT.

This clone came up once. The gene calls are TRBV28 and TRBJ1-6; 8 bases agree with TRBD1. CDR1 MDHEN and CDR2 SYDVKM come from the germline V gene. The CDR3 consists of 16 residues. V was pared by 4 bases and J by 8 bases, with 10 bases of the junction left unmatched. The CDR3 here is CASSSLQGTGYSPLHF. In DNA form, the CDR3 reads TGTGCCAGCAGTTCCCTTCAGGGGACAGGATATTCACCCCTCCACTTT.

The chain joins TRBV9 to TRBJ2-3, with 9 positions matching TRBD2. Trimming cost V 1 base and J 2 bases; bases outside gene matches: 8. The V gene's germline CDR1 is SGDLS and CDR2 YYNGEE. The CDR3 consists of 17 residues. The CDR3 DNA reads TGTGCCAGCAGCGTAACATCTAGCGGGGTGTACACAGATACGCAGTATTTT. Protein: CASSVTSSGVYTDTQYF.

This clone appeared once. The gene calls are TRBV27 and TRBJ1-5, with 12 nucleotides matching TRBD1. V lost 6 bases to trimming and J lost 11 bases; unmatched junction nucleotides: 5. Germline V gene lookup returns CDR1 MNHEY and CDR2 SMNVEV (reference sequence). This CDR3 comprises 13 residues. CDR3 sequence: CASSSGQGASQHF. The CDR3 nucleotides are TGTGCCAGCAGCTCGGGACAGGGGGCGTCCCAGCATTTT.

The V gene is TRBV11-3, the J gene TRBJ2-1; D gene ambiguous. CDR1 and CDR2 (germline): SGHNT, YENEEA. V was pared by 5 bases and J by 8 bases, with 22 bases between. The CDR3 runs 16 residues. CDR3 protein: CASSTHLVKSDDEQFF. CDR3 sequence (DNA): TGTGCCAGCAGCACCCACCTCGTCAAATCAGACGATGAGCAGTTCTTC.

The rearrangement links TRBV2 to TRBJ2-7; 9 bases fit TRBD1. The CDR3 is 15 amino acids. From germline, CDR1 is SNHLY and CDR2 FYNNEI. With 6 bases clipped from V and 2 bases from J, the junction kept 8 bases outside the gene matches. The CDR3 region is CASSPLGQGTYEQYF. CDR3 DNA sequence: TGTGCCAGCAGCCCCTTAGGACAGGGGACCTACGAGCAGTACTTC.

The chain recombines TRBV15 with TRBJ1-5; D ambiguous. Germline V CDR1 and CDR2: LNHNV, YYDKDF (reference sequence). The CDR3 sequence is 13 residues long. Trimming pared 5 bases from V and 4 bases from J, leaving 9 bases between. The CDR3 loop is CATSENTNQPQHF. DNA of the CDR3: TGTGCCACCAGCGAGAACACTAATCAGCCCCAGCATTTT.

In its sample, this clone was seen once. One end of the junction is discordant with germline, which a read error may explain. The chain joins TRBV7-7 to TRBJ1-2; 8 bases are a match to TRBD1. The germline V gene has CDR1 SSHAT and CDR2 FNYEAQ (reference sequence). The CDR3 is made up of 15 amino acids. The CDR3 DNA sequence: TGTGCTAGCAGCTTAAAGCTGGACAGGGACTATGGCTACACCTTC. This codes for CASSLKLDRDYGYTF.

This clone was seen only a few times. The chain carries TRBV9 and TRBJ1-6; a weak D match, TRBD1 (5 bases). Trimming removed 3 bases from V and 5 bases from J, with 18 bases in between. Germline lookup yields CDR1 SGDLS and CDR2 YYNGEE. The CDR3 loop spans 17 amino acids. Here the CDR3 DNA reads TGTGCCAGCAGCGGCGGGGTACCCGGAGGGGATAATTCACCCCTCCACTTT. Translation gives CASSGGVPGGDNSPLHF.

The chain recombines TRBV27 with TRBJ2-7; no definite D call. Trimming pared 2 bases from V and 3 bases from J, leaving 11 bases between. The CDR3 sequence is 14 residues long. Germline V lookup: CDR1 MNHEY, CDR2 SMNVEV (reference sequence). The CDR3 region has the DNA TGTGCCAGCAGTTTACGGCTACAGATCTACGAGCAGTACTTC. This translates into CASSLRLQIYEQYF.

This clone was observed a few times. The chain uses TRBV7-9 and TRBJ2-2; D possibly corresponds to TRBD2 (5 bases). Trimming removed 6 bases at V and 5 bases at J, with 19 bases between. The germline CDR1 and CDR2 sequences are SEHNR and FQNEAQ (reference sequence). CDR3 length: 16 amino acids. For the CDR3, the DNA is TGTGCCAGCAGGATCCTAGGGAGCGGTAGTACCGGGGAGCTGTTTTTT. Its protein is CASRILGSGSTGELFF. The full variable domain, in which reference TRBV7-9 and TRBJ2-2 provide the parts outside the CDR3, is DTGVSQNPRHKITKRGQNVTFRCDPISEHNRLYWYRQTLGQGPEFLTYFQNEAQLEKSRLLSDRFSAERPKGSFSTLEIQRTEQGDSAMYLCASRILGSGSTGELFFGEGSRLTVL.

This chain links TRBV30 with TRBJ1-6; the match to TRBD1 covers 9 bases. The CDR3 consists of 15 residues. The V gene end was trimmed by 5 bases and the J gene end by 0 bases; junction bases not matched to a gene: 2. Germline V CDR1 and CDR2: GTSNPN, SVGIG (reference sequence). The CDR3 loop reads CAWDRGYSYNSPLHF. The CDR3, as DNA: TGTGCCTGGGACAGGGGGTACTCCTATAATTCACCCCTCCACTTT.

The chain couples TRBV10-3 to TRBJ1-4; tentative D call: TRBD1 (6 bases). This CDR3 contains 16 residues. V was pared by 4 bases and J by 0 bases, with 12 bases between. Germline CDR1 ENHRY, CDR2 SYGVKD. The CDR3 nucleotides read TGTGCCATCAGTGGGGGGGGCCGAGCAACTAATGAAAAACTGTTTTTT. The encoded protein is CAISGGGRATNEKLFF.

The chain employs TRBV7-6 and TRBJ2-7, with D perhaps given as TRBD1 or TRBD2 (5 bases each). V shed 5 bases and J shed 7 bases, with 15 bases lying between them. The germline gives CDR1 SGHVS, CDR2 FNYEAQ. CDR3 length: 13 residues. CDR3 residues: CASSPGPLREQYF. The CDR3 coding sequence is TGTGCCAGCAGCCCGGGGCCCTTGAGGGAGCAGTACTTC.

This chain uses TRBV4-2 with TRBJ2-1, with D possibly called TRBD1 or TRBD2 (6 bases each). Germline V gene sequence: CDR1 LGHNA, CDR2 YNFKEQ. The CDR3 spans 15 residues. V was pared by 3 bases and J by 5 bases, with 14 bases between. The CDR3 nucleotides read TGTGCCAGCAGCCACGAGGGGGGTCATAACAATGAGCAGTTCTTC. It specifies CASSHEGGHNNEQFF.

The chain recombines TRBV30 with TRBJ1-2; 10 positions agree with TRBD1. CDR3 length: 13 residues. J was trimmed by 3 bases and V by 3 bases; bases with no gene match: 1. Per the germline V gene, CDR1 is GTSNPN and CDR2 is SVGIG (reference sequence). Here the CDR3 DNA reads TGTGCCTGGAGGGGGACAGGGGACTATGGCTACACCTTC. As protein: CAWRGTGDYGYTF. Complete variable domain (other parts from reference TRBV30 and TRBJ1-2): SQTIHQWPATLVQPVGSPLSLECTVEGTSNPNLYWYRQAAGRGLQLLFYSVGIGQISSEVPQNLSASRPQDRQFILSSKKLLLSDSGFYLCAWRGTGDYGYTFGSGTRLTVV.

J is TRBJ1-1 and V is TRBV5-1; a weak D match, TRBD1 (6 bases). CDR1 is SGHRS, CDR2 YFSETQ, per germline. Deletions cut 0 bases from V and 0 bases from J, with 9 bases between. There are 15 residues in the CDR3. The CDR3 DNA follows: TGCGCCAGCAGCTTGGCCGGGACACTGAACACTGAAGCTTTCTTT. It codes for CASSLAGTLNTEAFF.

This clone appeared once. The CDR3 spells CASSLGTAYGYTF. CDR3 DNA sequence: TGCGCCAGCAGCTTAGGGACTGCCTATGGCTACACCTTC. The chain employs TRBV5-1 and TRBJ1-2; possibly TRBD1 for D (5 bases). There are 13 residues in the CDR3. Trimming removed 2 bases at V and 4 bases at J, with 9 bases between. Looked up from germline, CDR1 is SGHRS and CDR2 is YFSETQ.

The V gene is TRBV11-2, the J gene TRBJ2-5, with 9 nucleotides matching TRBD2. CDR3 length: 15 amino acids. V trimming: 3 bases; J trimming: 4 bases; junction bases outside the gene matches: 6. Germline V gene sequence: CDR1 SGHAT, CDR2 FQNNGV. CDR3 region: CASSLSGGPSETQYF. The CDR3 DNA is TGTGCCAGCAGCTTGAGCGGGGGGCCTTCAGAGACCCAGTACTTC.